This section outlines one T cell receptor beta chain sequence together with its context. Measured with immunoSEQ multiplex PCR; TCRdb has only the in-frame clones, and not every one. The sample includes 200,000 to 250,000 clones, roughly 82% seen only once; the top ten take roughly an eighth. Germline V gene data show CDR1 as SGHTA and CDR2 as FQGNSA. The CDR3 spans 13 residues. The germline V and J ends were trimmed by 2 bases and 2 bases, with 6 bases remaining between them. This sample was taken from a study of blood T cell repertoires in COVID-19. Study context: Nucleic acid was either cDNA or gDNA, and it came from T cells, B-cell-depleted T cells, or PBMCs.

The chain recombines TRBV7-2 with TRBJ2-5; D is undetermined. The TCR originated in a human donor in a cohort sampled during active COVID-19. The material sequenced was peripheral blood. The CDR3 coding sequence is TGTGCCAGCAGCTTATCCCCTCAAGAGACCCAGTACTTC. This gives the protein CASSLSPQETQYF.